A single sample gave rise to the 23 T cell receptor beta chains below, sequenced in a study of response to subunit inactivated influenza vaccine. TCRdb re-called the RT-PCR reads through MiXCR, storing one row per CDR3 protein. The sample holds more than 150,000 distinct CDR3 sequences, 9.2% seen once. Source: non-naive T cells sorted from PBMCs, taken on the day of vaccination. All receptors derive from a man aged 45 to 65 who received an inactivated influenza vaccine.

This clonotype was picked up a small number of times. The V and J genes are TRBV5-1 and TRBJ2-3, with D hard to call. This CDR3 comprises 14 residues. V was clipped by 0 bases and J by 5 bases, with 10 bases between them. Germline lookup yields CDR1 SGHRS and CDR2 YFSETQ. The chain's CDR3 is CASSLGAQIDTQYF. In DNA, the CDR3 is TGCGCCAGCAGCTTGGGGGCCCAGATAGATACGCAGTATTTT.

This clonotype was seen at least ten times. This chain connects TRBV5-5 to TRBJ2-5, with 10 bases aligning to TRBD2. Germline-derived CDR1 and CDR2 are SGHKS and YYEKEE (reference sequence). The CDR3 sequence is 16 residues long. The V and J ends lost 0 bases and 2 bases, in that order; junction bases with no gene match: 4. CDR3 region: CASSLDTSGNQETQYF. In nucleotides, the CDR3 is TGTGCCAGCAGCTTGGACACTAGCGGGAATCAAGAGACCCAGTACTTC. Based on the CDR3 plus reference TRBV5-5 and TRBJ2-5, the full variable domain is DAGVTQSPTHLIKTRGQQVTLRCSPISGHKSVSWYQQVLGQGPQFIFQYYEKEERGRGNFPDRFSARQFPNYSSELNVNALLLGDSALYLCASSLDTSGNQETQYFGPGTRLLVL.

This clonotype was found a few times. V gene TRBV25-1 combines with J gene TRBJ2-2; a weak D match, TRBD1 (6 bases). Trimming left V 1 base short and J 2 bases short, with 17 bases between. This CDR3 has 18 amino acids. Germline V gene sequence: CDR1 MGHDK, CDR2 SYGVNS. The CDR3 DNA follows: TGTGCCAGCAGTGAATGGGGCAGGGGAAGGTTAAACACCGGGGAGCTGTTTTTT. It translates to CASSEWGRGRLNTGELFF.

The table lists this clonotype with many counts. This chain connects TRBV11-2 to TRBJ2-1; the D gene could be TRBD1 or TRBD2 (5 bases each). V was shortened by 2 bases and J by 8 bases, with 16 bases between the two germline ends. The CDR3 covers 15 residues. Germline V gives CDR1 SGHAT, CDR2 FQNNGV. The CDR3 nucleotides are TGTGCCAGCAGCTTAATGGGGGTATCAGGTGATGAGCAGTTCTTC. Translated, it gives CASSLMGVSGDEQFF.

This clonotype was picked up a small number of times. J is TRBJ2-3 and V is TRBV7-9; 9 positions agree with TRBD2. The CDR3 loop spans 16 amino acids. CDR1 is SEHNR and CDR2 is FQNEAQ in the germline V gene (reference sequence). Trimming removed 8 bases from V and 2 bases from J; junction bases left unmatched: 11. CDR3 protein: CASAKEREAFTDTQYF. The CDR3 coding sequence is TGTGCCAGCGCCAAGGAGCGGGAGGCCTTCACAGATACGCAGTATTTT.

The gene calls are TRBV20-1 and TRBJ2-6, with 12 bases lining up with TRBD1. With 4 bases clipped from V and 4 bases from J, the junction kept 5 bases outside the gene matches. Germline V gene data show CDR1 as DFQATT and CDR2 as SNEGSKA (reference sequence). CDR3 length: 16 residues. The CDR3 bases are TGCAGTGCTAAGGGACAGGGGGCGCTGGGGGCCAACGTCCTGACTTTC. It codes for CSAKGQGALGANVLTF.

The chain recombines TRBV6-1 with TRBJ1-5, with no clear D. This CDR3 comprises 15 residues. Trimming removed 0 bases at V and 2 bases at J, with 8 bases between. Germline V gene sequence: CDR1 MNHNS, CDR2 SASEGT. The CDR3 spells CASSEARPGNQPQHF. The CDR3 nucleotides read TGTGCCAGCAGTGAAGCGAGACCAGGCAATCAGCCCCAGCATTTT.

This clonotype occurred a few times. The V gene is TRBV4-3, the J gene TRBJ2-3, with 11 bases lining up with TRBD2. This CDR3 has 15 residues. The germline gives CDR1 LGHNA, CDR2 YSLEER. Trimming removed 1 base from V and 6 bases from J; junction bases left unmatched: 3. This CDR3 reads CASSQGSSGRDTQYF. As DNA, the CDR3 is TGCGCCAGCAGCCAAGGGTCTAGCGGGAGGGATACGCAGTATTTT.

This rearrangement joins TRBV30 to TRBJ2-6; the match to TRBD2 covers 9 bases. This CDR3 region has 20 residues. CDR1 and CDR2 from the germline V gene are GTSNPN and SVGIG (reference sequence). Losses at the gene ends were 2 bases for V and 2 bases for J; bases not matched to a gene: 16. CDR3 loop: CAWSYYLRGGGATGANVLTF. The CDR3 DNA reads as TGTGCCTGGAGTTACTACCTCCGGGGCGGGGGGGCGACTGGGGCCAACGTCCTGACTTTC.

This clonotype has at least ten counts. The V gene is TRBV7-2, the J gene TRBJ2-1; the D is unclear. The CDR3 is 13 residues long. V gave up 4 bases and J gave up 7 bases, with 11 bases separating them. The germline gives CDR1 SGHTA, CDR2 FQGNSA. The CDR3 DNA reads TGTGCCAGCAGCTGGAATTTGGGGAATGAGCAGTTCTTC. Its protein product is CASSWNLGNEQFF.

This clonotype appeared many times. The gene calls are TRBV20-1 and TRBJ1-2, with D unclear. V was cut by 0 bases and J by 4 bases, with 9 bases left in between. The germline V gene has CDR1 DFQATT and CDR2 SNEGSKA (reference sequence). This CDR3 has 13 amino acids. The CDR3 DNA reads TGCAGTGCTAGAGATCAAGGCAGCTATGGCTACACCTTC. This gives the protein CSARDQGSYGYTF.

The chain links TRBV5-6 to TRBJ1-2; D unresolved. The germline gives CDR1 SGHDT, CDR2 YYEEEE. V was trimmed by 1 base and J by 4 bases, leaving 14 bases between them. The CDR3 contains 15 residues. CDR3 nucleotides: TGTGCCAGCAGCTTGTTTGACGGACGGCCCTATGGCTACACCTTC. Its protein is CASSLFDGRPYGYTF.

The J gene is TRBJ2-3, the V gene TRBV7-3; D uncertain. Trimming removed 3 bases at V and 4 bases at J, with 8 bases between. CDR3 length: 13 amino acids. The germline V gene encodes CDR1 SGHTA and CDR2 FQGTGA. This CDR3 is CASSFTFSDTQYF. Here the CDR3 DNA reads TGTGCCAGCAGCTTTACGTTCTCAGATACGCAGTATTTT.

Many counts were recorded for this clonotype. The chain employs TRBV10-3 and TRBJ1-1; tentatively, D is TRBD1 (6 bases). The CDR3 is made up of 11 amino acids. The ends were cut back, 5 bases at V and 12 bases at J, with 13 bases in the middle. The germline V gene encodes CDR1 ENHRY and CDR2 SYGVKD. As DNA, the CDR3 is TGTGCCATCAGTAACGACAGGCGTCCTTTCTTT. Its protein product is CAISNDRRPFF.

Ten or more counts support this clonotype. The chain is built from TRBV7-2 and TRBJ2-1, with unresolved D. This CDR3 is built from 13 residues. V gave up 3 bases and J gave up 6 bases, with 9 bases separating them. The germline V gene has CDR1 SGHTA and CDR2 FQGNSA. This chain's CDR3 is CASSFIGGNEQFF. CDR3 coding DNA: TGTGCCAGCAGCTTTATAGGTGGCAATGAGCAGTTCTTC. The variable domain in full, with the rest retrieved from reference TRBV7-2 and TRBJ2-1, is GAGVSQSPSNKVTEKGKDVELRCDPISGHTALYWYRQSLGQGLEFLIYFQGNSAPDKSGLPSDRFSAERTGGSVSTLTIQRTQQEDSAVYLCASSFIGGNEQFFGPGTRLTVL.

This clonotype was counted a few times. The chain links TRBV3-1 to TRBJ2-3; D gene ambiguous. The germline V and J ends were trimmed by 3 bases and 2 bases, with 12 bases remaining between them. Germline V gene sequence: CDR1 LGHDT, CDR2 YNNKEL (reference sequence). The CDR3 length is 15 residues. The CDR3 is CASSQSSFNTDTQYF. The CDR3 DNA reads as TGTGCCAGCAGCCAGTCCAGCTTTAACACAGATACGCAGTATTTT.

This clonotype came up a few times. V gene TRBV7-2 combines with J gene TRBJ2-7; D call uncertain. CDR3 size: 13 residues. Per germline, CDR1 SGHTA and CDR2 FQGNSA. The V end was cut by 6 bases, the J end by 5 bases, with 14 bases between. CDR3: CASRDLTVHEQYF. In DNA, the CDR3 is TGTGCCAGCAGGGACCTCACGGTCCACGAGCAGTACTTC. The entire variable domain, with the rest obtained from reference TRBV7-2 and TRBJ2-7, is as follows: GAGVSQSPSNKVTEKGKDVELRCDPISGHTALYWYRQSLGQGLEFLIYFQGNSAPDKSGLPSDRFSAERTGGSVSTLTIQRTQQEDSAVYLCASRDLTVHEQYFGPGTRLTVT.

The V call is TRBV28, the J call TRBJ2-6; no firm D call. Per germline, CDR1 MDHEN and CDR2 SYDVKM. There are 13 residues in the CDR3. Deletions cut 6 bases from V and 0 bases from J, with 3 bases between. The CDR3 DNA reads as TGTGCCAGCAGAAACTCTGGGGCCAACGTCCTGACTTTC. The encoded protein is CASRNSGANVLTF. Supplemented by reference TRBV28 and TRBJ2-6, the full variable domain reads DVKVTQSSRYLVKRTGEKVFLECVQDMDHENMFWYRQDPGLGLRLIYFSYDVKMKEKGDIPEGYSVSREKKERFSLILESASTNQTSMYLCASRNSGANVLTFGAGSRLTVL.

This clonotype was counted only a few times. V and J are TRBV5-1 and TRBJ2-7; 8 bases agree with TRBD1. Per germline, CDR1 SGHRS and CDR2 YFSETQ. After removal of 4 bases from V and 5 bases from J, the junction contained 8 bases not matched to a gene. CDR3 length: 14 residues. CDR3 DNA sequence: TGCGCCAGCAGCGGGACAGGAGGCGGCGACGAGCAGTACTTC. Translated, it gives CASSGTGGGDEQYF.

The chain couples TRBV10-2 to TRBJ2-7, with 8 bases aligning to TRBD1. This CDR3 contains 15 residues. CDR1 and CDR2 (germline): WSHSY, SAAADI. The V and J ends lost 5 bases and 3 bases, in that order; junction bases with no gene match: 9. DNA for the CDR3: TGCGCCAGCAGTCAAGGCCGGGACAGGCTCTACGAGCAGTACTTC. Protein sequence: CASSQGRDRLYEQYF.

This clonotype came up a few times. The rearrangement links TRBV4-1 to TRBJ2-7; the D gene is possibly TRBD1 (5 bases). Trimming left V 1 base short and J 3 bases short, with 7 bases between. The germline V gene has CDR1 MGHRA and CDR2 YSYEKL. The CDR3 is 13 amino acids. CDR3 DNA: TGCGCCAGCAGCCAAGTCCAGGGCTACGAGCAGTACTTC. Translating it yields CASSQVQGYEQYF.

This clonotype was counted many times. The rearrangement uses TRBV4-1 and TRBJ2-3; a possible D gene is TRBD2 (5 bases). V was pared by 0 bases and J by 5 bases, with 12 bases between. The CDR3 covers 15 residues. The germline V gene has CDR1 MGHRA and CDR2 YSYEKL. CDR3 sequence reads: CASSQDLPAGDTQYF. The DNA for the CDR3 is TGCGCCAGCAGCCAAGATCTGCCGGCGGGAGATACGCAGTATTTT.

CDR3 bases: TGCAGTGCTAGGGAACTCCGTTCCTATAGCAATCAGCCCCAGCATTTT. As protein: CSARELRSYSNQPQHF. This chain connects TRBV20-1 to TRBJ1-5; no reliable D call. Germline-derived CDR1 and CDR2 are DFQATT and SNEGSKA (reference sequence). V dropped 3 bases and J dropped 0 bases, with 15 bases sitting between them. The CDR3 length is 16 residues.